This T cell receptor beta chain was recorded in a study of shared clonotypes between healthy human individuals. Study-wide background: Every donor yielded three CD4 naive, three CD4 memory, two CD8 naive and one CD8 memory plate.

Using immunoSEQ multiplex PCR, the repertoire was profiled, and TCRdb retains in-frame clones only, with some absent. The table includes around 620,000 clones, approximately 95% detected once. As defined, naive CD8 cells were CD45RO-negative and positively selected for CCR7, with terminally differentiated effector memory CD45RA+ cells excluded. As to this clone: Antigen specificity is unknown.

Study outcomes and limitations: Naive subsets generally had larger estimated richness than memory subsets. Clonotypes that were shared across a handful of donors made up 4% to 6% of naive CD4 clonotypes.

Trimming shortened V by 6 bases and J by 0 bases, and 14 bases separated the two germline ends. CDR3 length equals 15 residues. Germline assignment: CDR1 LNHDA and CDR2 SQIVND (reference sequence). The clonotype comes from a woman aged 25 to 45 in good health. What was sequenced was naive CD8+ T cells sorted from blood. The chain recombines TRBV19 with TRBJ1-1, with D tentatively TRBD1 (5 bases). The CDR3 region is CASRDSLSMNTEAFF. The DNA for the CDR3 is TGTGCCAGTAGAGACAGCCTATCCATGAACACTGAAGCTTTCTTT.